Sequencing of this TCR beta chain was carried out in a study of blood T cell repertoires in COVID-19. The CDR3 extends over 15 amino acids. CDR1 is MNHEY and CDR2 is SVGEGT in the germline V gene. With V trimmed by 0 bases and J by 7 bases, 7 bases remained unmatched. Original processing notes: Estimation of nucleated cell counts relied on the amplification of reference gene primers. Measured with immunoSEQ multiplex PCR; TCRdb has only the in-frame clones, and not every one. V, J and clone size reflect that table, while D and trimming were determined from the DNA. This table has about 130,000 clones, roughly 83% appearing once.

The chain combines TRBV6-2 or TRBV6-3 with TRBJ2-3, with TRBD2 matching over 7 bases. The sequence was collected from a woman of 80 years or more with acute or convalescent COVID-19. The sample taken for sequencing was peripheral blood. The CDR3, as DNA: TGTGCCAGCAGTTACTCGAGCGGGGACCTCTATACGCAGTATTTT. Translation: CASSYSSGDLYTQYF.